This TCR beta chain derives from a study of response to subunit inactivated influenza vaccine. Regarding the study as a whole: New T cells are recruited in small numbers by each seasonal influenza vaccination, according to the authors' suggestion.

TCRdb reanalysed the RT-PCR reads using MiXCR and keeps one entry per CDR3 protein. Seen here are roughly 700,000 distinct CDR3 sequences, approximately 15% observed once, and the top ten hold 11%. This CDR3 has 15 residues. Germline CDR1 is MNHEY and CDR2 is SVGAGI. V was trimmed by 4 bases and J by 8 bases, leaving 20 bases between them. This clonotype appeared a few times. Its antigen is still unknown. The clonotype comes from a man aged 45-60 years who received an inactivated influenza vaccine. The rearrangement uses TRBV6-5 and TRBJ1-2, with D perhaps matching TRBD1 (6 bases). The sequencing here drew on PBMCs from blood, taken about 11 days after vaccination. The CDR3 spells CASSSPDHREEGYTF. CDR3 DNA sequence: TGTGCCAGCAGTTCCCCGGACCACAGGGAGGAGGGCTACACCTTC.